This record covers a single T cell receptor beta chain. This clonotype was observed a few times. Its specific antigen is unknown. Qualities for individual bases were not recorded, and no much larger clone is one base off. All donors were healthy Caucasians. Three pairs of female monozygotic twins, all aged roughly 18 to 29 years, made up the twin cohort. Peripheral blood mononuclear cells were the source from which RNA for the TCR libraries was isolated. These data belong to a study of identical twins (dated by TCRdb to about 2016). Some background on the complete study: TCR alpha and beta repertoires from monozygotic twins, unrelated adults of various ages and cord blood were deep-sequenced to test whether fetal clonotypes persist. To rule out contamination, replicate twin experiments were performed at different times with different library preparation protocols.

The investigation overall reported the following: A weaker excess of twin sharing was found in beta out-of-frame sequences because the signal-to-noise ratio was lowered by fewer shared sequences. Out-of-frame TCR alpha sequences shared between twins showed an excess of low generation-probability sequences compared with coincidental sharing between unrelated individuals. Invariant T cells such as MAIT and iNKT could partly confound zero-insertion analyses, though diverse VJ usage argued against this for most clonotypes. Because the same donors could not be followed over many years, the conclusions relied on cross-sectional statistical analysis. Abundant cord blood beta clonotypes carried fewer insertions; young adult naive repertoires showed a weaker similar trend, while memory repertoires showed none. Out-of-frame TCR alpha sharing in monozygotic twins was systematically underestimated by recombination models, whereas sharing between unrelated individuals was in agreement with the recombination models.

Library construction relied on 5' RACE. The listed sequencing device is Illumina HiSeq 2000. A universal primer binding site was introduced by template switching, and a unique molecular identifier was present in the final cDNA, enabling accurate counting of TCR cDNA molecules. Specific primers in the conserved constant-segment region were used to synthesize first-strand cDNA for TCR alpha and beta chains. Each cDNA library was double barcoded, with a SMART-Mk sample barcode plus Illumina barcodes, to control for contamination. TruSeq adapter sequences, together with Illumina sample barcodes, were added in two successive PCR steps. Sequencing of the TCR alpha and beta cDNA libraries was done on the Illumina HiSeq platform using custom primers. The source study handled its data this way. Unique molecular identifiers were extracted from raw reads with MiGEC, and CDR3 positions were determined with MiXCR. Recombination models were inferred per individual with the repgenHMM and IGoR tools using an EM algorithm. The tcR package in R was used for shared clonotype analysis, with sharing normalized by the product of cloneset sizes. Out-of-frame nonproductive sequences were analyzed to study raw recombination free of thymic and clonal selection effects. The public reads were quality trimmed at Q25 with fastp and then assembled into clones with MiXCR by TCRdb, keeping productive beta chains. Rows matching on CDR3 protein sequence are summarized as one entry with the most common DNA and genes. For this entry, the V and J calls and clone size follow TCRdb and not the study's own pipeline. Within this sample are some 660,000 distinct CDR3 sequences, with 8.6% of them counted one time only. In total, the top ten clones hold 0.85% to 1% of the sample.

This sample also appeared in a second study, on yellow fever vaccine responses in identical twins. The second paper states: The T cell response to vaccination in identical twins was reported by the authors to appear partly convergent and partly personalized. The study precisely tracked vaccine-responding T cell clones in identical twins.

This clonotype originated in a woman under 30 in good health. Sequencing input: PBMCs.

The CDR3 loop reads CASTFPRGNTEAFF. The sequenced DNA: TGTGCCAGCACCTTCCCTCGGGGGAACACTGAAGCTTTCTTT. Recombination joined TRBV13 with TRBJ1-1, with an unclear D gene assignment. Sequences PRHDT (CDR1) and FYEKMQ (CDR2) are obtained from the germline V gene (reference sequence). Trimming removed 7 bases from V and 1 base from J, leaving 13 bases between the germline ends. From its cysteine to its phenylalanine, the CDR3 spans 14 amino acids. The read is trimmed to its CDR3 DNA, 42 bases read in frame from base 1.